This entry features one T cell receptor beta chain sequence. Its cognate antigen is unknown. This specimen comes from a study of post-analysis software for immune sequencing data. About the study: Relapsing-remitting, secondary progressive and progressive-relapsing courses of multiple sclerosis were included.

The authors incorporated unique molecular identifiers into the TCR beta cDNA libraries. One entry per CDR3 protein, called by TCRdb with MiXCR from the PCR reads. The repertoire holds 820,000 or so distinct CDR3 sequences, approximately 50% seen once, with about 4.5% in the top ten. Study-wide results and limits: The five TRBV segments detected at higher frequency in patients than in controls included TRBV5-6, TRBV5-1 and TRBV20-1. F measure grouped same-batch samples tightly together.

Germline V gene data show CDR1 as PRHDT and CDR2 as FYEKMQ (reference sequence). The ends were cut back, 2 bases at V and 2 bases at J, with 10 bases in the middle. CDR3 length equals 14 residues. The chain has TRBV13 and TRBJ2-7; no firm D call. Sequences were obtained from blood. The source of this sequence is a girl under 18 with multiple sclerosis. CDR3 sequence reads: CASSLLAAPYEQYF. The CDR3 bases are TGTGCCAGCAGCTTATTGGCAGCACCCTACGAGCAGTACTTC. Supplemented by reference TRBV13 and TRBJ2-7, the full variable domain reads AAGVIQSPRHLIKEKRETATLKCYPIPRHDTVYWYQQGPGQDPQFLISFYEKMQSDKGSIPDRFSAQQFSDYHSELNMSSLELGDSALYFCASSLLAAPYEQYFGPGTRLTVT.